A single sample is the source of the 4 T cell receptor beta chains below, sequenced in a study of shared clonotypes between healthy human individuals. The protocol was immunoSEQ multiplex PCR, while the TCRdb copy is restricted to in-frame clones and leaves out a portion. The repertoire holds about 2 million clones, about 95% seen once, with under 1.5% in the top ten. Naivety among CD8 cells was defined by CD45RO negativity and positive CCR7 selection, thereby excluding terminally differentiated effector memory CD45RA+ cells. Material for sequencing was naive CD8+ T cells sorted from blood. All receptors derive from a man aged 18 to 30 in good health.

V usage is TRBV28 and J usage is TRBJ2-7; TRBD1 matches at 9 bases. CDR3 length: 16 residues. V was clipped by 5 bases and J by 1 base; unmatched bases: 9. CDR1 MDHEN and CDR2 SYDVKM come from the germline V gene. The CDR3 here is CASSPMDRGGSYEQYF. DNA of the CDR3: TGTGCCAGCAGTCCTATGGACAGGGGAGGTTCCTACGAGCAGTACTTC.

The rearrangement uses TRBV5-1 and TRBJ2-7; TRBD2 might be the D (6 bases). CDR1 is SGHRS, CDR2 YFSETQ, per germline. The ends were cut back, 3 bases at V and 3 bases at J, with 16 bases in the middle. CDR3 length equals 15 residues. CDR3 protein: CASSSSGLSSYEQYF. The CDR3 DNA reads TGCGCCAGCAGCTCCTCGGGACTTTCCAGCTACGAGCAGTACTTC.

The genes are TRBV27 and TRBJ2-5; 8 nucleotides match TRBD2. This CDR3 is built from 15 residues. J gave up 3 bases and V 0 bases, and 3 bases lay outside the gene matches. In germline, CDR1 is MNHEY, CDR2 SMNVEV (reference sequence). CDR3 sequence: CASSLSSGEEETQYF. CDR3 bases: TGTGCCAGCAGTTTATCTAGCGGGGAGGAAGAGACCCAGTACTTC.

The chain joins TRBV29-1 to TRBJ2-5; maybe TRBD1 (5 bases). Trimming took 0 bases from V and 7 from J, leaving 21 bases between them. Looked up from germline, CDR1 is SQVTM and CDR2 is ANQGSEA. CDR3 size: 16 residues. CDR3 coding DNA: TGCAGCGTTGAAGATCTCCGGTACAGGACCTCCGGGACCCAGTACTTC. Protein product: CSVEDLRYRTSGTQYF. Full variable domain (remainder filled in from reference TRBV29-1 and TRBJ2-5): SAVISQKPSRDICQRGTSLTIQCQVDSQVTMMFWYRQQPGQSLTLIATANQGSEATYESGFVIDKFPISRPNLTFSTLTVSNMSPEDSSIYLCSVEDLRYRTSGTQYFGPGTRLLVL.